Below, 21 T cell receptor beta chains from the same sample are listed, as sequenced in a study of beta chain features in type 1 diabetes (dated by TCRdb to 2016 to 2019). Receptor amplification or capture employed the immunoSEQ multiplex PCR assay. The entire isolated RNA was reverse transcribed using the High Capacity cDNA Reverse Transcription Kit, and thus expressed TCRB transcripts were sequenced. The source is immuneACCESS, and TCRdb retained only in-frame sequences with V and J called. Part of the clones is not carried over; for the studies checked, unresolved V genes explain less than half of this, and the remainder is unexplained. The sample records approximately 140,000 clones, less than 9% of which are singletons. Jointly, the top ten make up about 1.4% of the sample. Sequencing was done on a sample of central memory CD4+ T cells from blood. The receptors were sampled from a woman younger than 45 in good health.

The genes are TRBV6-5 and TRBJ2-7; D may be TRBD2 (5 bases). CDR3 length: 13 amino acids. Trimming removed 5 bases from V and 2 bases from J, with 10 bases in between. The germline V gene encodes CDR1 MNHEY and CDR2 SVGAGI. The chain's CDR3 is CASSPPGTYEQYF. CDR3 bases: TGTGCCAGCAGTCCCCCCGGGACCTACGAGCAGTACTTC.

Note on this clone: This specimen includes other DNA sequences encoding the same CDR3. This sequence joins TRBV29-1 and TRBJ1-5; 7 nucleotides line up with TRBD1. After removal of 5 bases from V and 3 bases from J, the junction contained 7 bases not matched to a gene. Germline V CDR1 and CDR2: SQVTM, ANQGSEA. The CDR3 is 14 amino acids. This CDR3 reads CSVLGGQANQPQHF. The CDR3 bases are TGCAGCGTTCTCGGCGGACAGGCCAATCAGCCCCAGCATTTT.

The DNA of the CDR3 is TGTGCCAGCAGGAAGTACCGGGACACTAATCAGCCCCAGCATTTT. As protein: CASRKYRDTNQPQHF. The V gene is TRBV2, the J gene TRBJ1-5; D is perhaps TRBD1 (6 bases). The germline V gene has CDR1 SNHLY and CDR2 FYNNEI. CDR3 length: 15 amino acids. V was clipped by 6 bases and J by 4 bases, with 16 bases between them.

The table lists this clone with many counts. V and J are TRBV30 and TRBJ2-2; D is undetermined. Germline CDR1 reads GTSNPN; CDR2 reads SVGIG (reference sequence). V gave up 0 bases and J gave up 3 bases, with 8 bases separating them. The CDR3 length is 14 residues. Here the CDR3 DNA reads TGTGCCTGGAGTGTAAATACAGACACCGGGGAGCTGTTTTTT. Protein: CAWSVNTDTGELFF.

This clone was detected only a few times. The same CDR3 arises from other DNA sequences in this sample as well. This sequence joins TRBV2 and TRBJ2-1; 11 bases agree with TRBD2. V gave up 8 bases and J gave up 5 bases; unmatched junction bases: 2. Germline V gene data show CDR1 as SNHLY and CDR2 as FYNNEI. CDR3 length equals 13 residues. The CDR3 DNA reads as TGTGCCAGCTCGGGACTAGCGGACAATGAGCAGTTCTTC. This translates into CASSGLADNEQFF.

This chain links TRBV18 with TRBJ1-1; D call uncertain. The germline V gene encodes CDR1 KGHSH and CDR2 LQKENI. V was pared by 3 bases and J by 0 bases, with 11 bases between. This CDR3 spans 15 amino acids. CDR3 protein: CASSPSQRLNTEAFF. CDR3 nucleotides: TGTGCCAGCTCACCCTCACAGAGACTGAACACTGAAGCTTTCTTT.

This clone has only a few counts. The genes are TRBV30 and TRBJ2-5; TRBD2 aligns across 12 bases. Germline V lookup: CDR1 GTSNPN, CDR2 SVGIG (reference sequence). Trimming removed 1 base from V and 11 bases from J; junction bases left unmatched: 11. There are 15 residues in the CDR3. The CDR3 loop reads CAWSAPPSGRGEQYF. CDR3 in DNA: TGTGCCTGGAGTGCACCGCCTAGCGGGAGGGGTGAGCAGTACTTC.

The rearrangement joins TRBV9 to TRBJ2-1; weak D call: TRBD2 (6 bases). V dropped 1 base and J dropped 8 bases, with 16 bases sitting between them. Germline assignment: CDR1 SGDLS and CDR2 YYNGEE. The CDR3 contains 15 residues. The CDR3 nucleotides are TGTGCCAGCAGCGTACTGCCTGGATGGAGGGATGAGCAGTTCTTC. It is translated as CASSVLPGWRDEQFF.

This clone was found a few times. The rearrangement joins TRBV18 to TRBJ2-2; 11 nucleotides match TRBD1. V was pared by 3 bases and J by 3 bases, with 6 bases of the junction left unmatched. The V gene's germline CDR1 is KGHSH and CDR2 LQKENI. The CDR3 is 17 amino acids. CDR3 region: CASSPPGQGAYTGELFF. CDR3 in DNA: TGTGCCAGCTCACCCCCAGGACAGGGGGCGTACACCGGGGAGCTGTTTTTT.

The chain employs TRBV28 and TRBJ1-5, with D perhaps TRBD1 (5 bases). The CDR3 extends over 13 amino acids. The V gene lost 1 base and the J gene lost 6 bases, with 7 bases spanning the gap. CDR1 and CDR2 from the germline V gene are MDHEN and SYDVKM. The CDR3 DNA is TGTGCCAGCAGTTTATTCGGGGGTCAGCCCCAGCATTTT. It yields the protein CASSLFGGQPQHF.

This chain links TRBV28 with TRBJ1-4, with D possibly matching TRBD1 (5 bases). Trimming removed 5 bases at V and 5 bases at J, with 15 bases between. Germline CDR1 and CDR2: MDHEN and SYDVKM. This CDR3 spans 15 amino acids. The CDR3 reads CASSPPVGGNEKLFF. The CDR3 coding sequence is TGTGCCAGCAGTCCTCCCGTGGGGGGAAATGAAAAACTGTTTTTT. The whole variable domain, filled in from reference TRBV28 and TRBJ1-4, reads DVKVTQSSRYLVKRTGEKVFLECVQDMDHENMFWYRQDPGLGLRLIYFSYDVKMKEKGDIPEGYSVSREKKERFSLILESASTNQTSMYLCASSPPVGGNEKLFFGSGTQLSVL.

The chain has TRBV19 and TRBJ2-1, with 8 bases lining up with TRBD1. This CDR3 spans 16 amino acids. The ends lost 3 bases at V and 3 bases at J; junction bases unmatched: 7. Per germline, CDR1 LNHDA and CDR2 SQIVND (reference sequence). As DNA, the CDR3 is TGTGCCAGTAGTATTAAAACGGGGACAGGCTACAATGAGCAGTTCTTC. Its translation: CASSIKTGTGYNEQFF.

There are a few counts of this clone. The CDR3 coding sequence is TGTGCCAGCAGTAAGACGGAGACTAGCACAGATACGCAGTATTTT. The encoded protein is CASSKTETSTDTQYF. The rearrangement joins TRBV25-1 to TRBJ2-3; D call uncertain. CDR1 is MGHDK, CDR2 SYGVNS, per germline. V gave up 5 bases and J gave up 0 bases, with 12 bases separating them. This CDR3 is 15 amino acids long. The full variable domain, its missing parts supplied by reference TRBV25-1 and TRBJ2-3, is EADIYQTPRYLVIGTGKKITLECSQTMGHDKMYWYQQDPGMELHLIHYSYGVNSTEKGDLSSESTVSRIRTEHFPLTLESARPSHTSQYLCASSKTETSTDTQYFGPGTRLTVL.

The V gene is TRBV5-1, the J gene TRBJ1-1; unclear D gene. The CDR3 has 13 amino acids. Trimming took off 0 bases at V and 0 bases at J, with 3 bases between the two ends. Germline V gene data show CDR1 as SGHRS and CDR2 as YFSETQ. CDR3 coding DNA: TGCGCCAGCAGCTTGGTAGTGAACACTGAAGCTTTCTTT. This encodes CASSLVVNTEAFF.

This clone came up a few times. This chain uses TRBV2 with TRBJ1-2; tentatively, D is TRBD1 (5 bases). V shed 8 bases and J shed 4 bases, with 17 bases lying between them. From germline, CDR1 is SNHLY and CDR2 FYNNEI. The CDR3 is made up of 14 amino acids. CDR3 nucleotides: TGTGCCAGCGGGGACTCGACAGTCCTCTATGGCTACACCTTC. Translating it yields CASGDSTVLYGYTF.

The V call is TRBV2, the J call TRBJ1-1, with D possibly TRBD1 on 5 matching bases. Germline V gene lookup returns CDR1 SNHLY and CDR2 FYNNEI. Trimming shortened V by 7 bases and J by 1 base, and 16 bases separated the two germline ends. The CDR3 contains 15 residues. The CDR3 coding sequence is TGTGCCAGCATCCAGGGAACGCGTCGGAACACTGAAGCTTTCTTT. This codes for CASIQGTRRNTEAFF.

This rearrangement joins TRBV6-5 to TRBJ1-1; 7 nucleotides agree with TRBD1. With 6 bases clipped from V and 4 bases from J, the junction kept 11 bases outside the gene matches. The CDR3 runs to 15 residues. In germline, CDR1 is MNHEY, CDR2 SVGAGI. DNA for the CDR3: TGTGCCAGCAGACGTAGACAGGGAGGAGTCACTGAAGCTTTCTTT. It is translated as CASRRRQGGVTEAFF.

This clone was seen only a few times. The chain joins TRBV28 to TRBJ2-3, with 14 bases matching TRBD2. The germline gives CDR1 MDHEN, CDR2 SYDVKM. The CDR3 consists of 15 residues. The ends lost 6 bases at V and 7 bases at J; junction bases unmatched: 6. The DNA of the CDR3 is TGTGCCAGCAGCACGGGACTAGCGGGAGAAAATACGCAGTATTTT. This gives the protein CASSTGLAGENTQYF.

The J gene is TRBJ2-1, the V gene TRBV9; perhaps TRBD2 as D (5 bases). The germline gives CDR1 SGDLS, CDR2 YYNGEE. This CDR3 contains 13 residues. Trimming took 0 bases from V and 9 from J, leaving 10 bases between them. The CDR3 region is CASSVGAEGEQFF. Written as DNA, the CDR3 is TGTGCCAGCAGCGTAGGAGCGGAAGGTGAGCAGTTCTTC.

This clone was observed a handful of times. The chain combines TRBV7-8 with TRBJ2-2; 8 positions agree with TRBD2. In germline, CDR1 is SGHVS, CDR2 FQNEAQ. Trimming cost V 5 bases and J 1 base; bases outside gene matches: 6. This CDR3 has 16 residues. The DNA of the CDR3 is TGTGCCAGCAGCCGGAGCGGGGGCGGGAACACCGGGGAGCTGTTTTTT. Translating gives CASSRSGGGNTGELFF.

This rearrangement joins TRBV7-9 to TRBJ2-7; 7 nucleotides line up with TRBD1. Germline lookup yields CDR1 SEHNR and CDR2 FQNEAQ (reference sequence). CDR3 length: 14 amino acids. With V trimmed by 1 base and J by 4 bases, 4 bases remained unmatched. The CDR3 spells CASSLDRGSYEQYF. The CDR3 region has the DNA TGTGCCAGCAGCTTAGACAGGGGATCTTACGAGCAGTACTTC.